This entry describes one T cell receptor beta chain. As yet, its antigen is unknown. The CDR3 totals 16 residues. V gave up 1 base and J gave up 1 base, with 10 bases separating them. Germline assignment: CDR1 SGHTA and CDR2 FQGTGA. Assay used: immunoSEQ multiplex PCR; TCRdb lists only in-frame clones, some missing. The sample shows 150,000 or so clones, 70% to 90% of them seen only once. The data were obtained in a study of cytomegalovirus exposure and HLA in healthy donors. Study at large: According to later analysis, the same platform produced the 90 to 150 validation and approximately 700 first-cohort repertoires. General observations from the study: The majority of TCR sequences were rare, yet some public TCRs appeared in many donors. Researchers counted 164 TCR beta chains as cytomegalovirus-associated.

This clonotype was obtained from a young man in good health and CMV-seropositive. The chain links TRBV7-3 to TRBJ2-2; D remains unclear. The material sequenced was PBMCs. The CDR3 DNA reads TGTGCCAGCAGCTTAAATGTAGCACGGAACACCGGGGAGCTGTTTTTT. It specifies CASSLNVARNTGELFF.